This T cell receptor beta chain was sequenced during a study of T cell repertoires in cytomegalovirus infection. On the study more broadly: CMV infection and matching HLA type were both indicated by public TCR beta signatures.

TCRdb passed the reads through MiXCR, listing each CDR3 protein once. The sample has hundreds of thousands of distinct CDR3 sequences; roughly 28% are singletons. This CDR3 comprises 15 residues. CDR1 is MDHEN and CDR2 is SYDVKM in the germline V gene. Trimming at V came to 4 bases and at J to 5 bases, leaving 9 bases not matched to a gene. This clonotype has more than one count but fewer than ten. Antigen: not known. Sequences were derived from cultured PBMCs, sampled from culture after CMV antigen stimulation. The genes are TRBV28 and TRBJ1-1; 8 bases line up with TRBD1. This TCR came from a human donor in good health (CMV status not recorded). Some clones in this sample may be carry-over from other donors' samples. The CDR3 spells CASSSPDREGTEAFF. In DNA, the CDR3 is TGTGCCAGCAGTTCCCCGGACAGGGAGGGGACTGAAGCTTTCTTT.